These 3 T cell receptor beta chains were all obtained from the same sample, sequenced in a study of blood T cell repertoires in COVID-19. Data came from immunoSEQ multiplex PCR; TCRdb stores just in-frame clones and leaves some out. The data show roughly 400,000 clones, roughly 88% seen once. Specimen: PBMCs or T cells enriched from blood (not recorded which). These receptors all stem from a woman aged 18-35 years who had been exposed to COVID-19.

The V call is TRBV28, the J call TRBJ2-7; 10 bases line up with TRBD1. Germline V gives CDR1 MDHEN, CDR2 SYDVKM. The CDR3 is made up of 15 amino acids. V lost 5 bases, J lost 2 bases, and 6 bases stayed unmatched. CDR3 sequence (DNA): TGTGCCAGCAGTCGGTGGGACAGGGGCACCTACGAGCAGTACTTC. It codes for CASSRWDRGTYEQYF.

This chain uses TRBV7-2 with TRBJ2-3; TRBD2 matches at 10 bases. V was pared by 4 bases and J by 2 bases, with 3 bases of the junction left unmatched. CDR3 length equals 15 residues. Germline CDR1 and CDR2: SGHTA and FQGNSA. The CDR3 nucleotides read TGTGCCAGCAGCTATGGACTAGCGGACACAGATACGCAGTATTTT. It specifies CASSYGLADTDTQYF.

As concerns this clone: The same CDR3 is also encoded by other DNA sequences in this sample. This chain uses TRBV28 with TRBJ2-7; a weak D match, TRBD1 (6 bases). Germline lookup yields CDR1 MDHEN and CDR2 SYDVKM. The CDR3 extends over 14 amino acids. The germline V and J ends were trimmed by 3 bases and 4 bases, with 13 bases remaining between them. The CDR3 protein is CASSLGQGIYEQYF. For the CDR3, the DNA is TGTGCCAGCAGTTTGGGGCAGGGGATATACGAGCAGTACTTC.